These 30 T cell receptor beta chains share one sample of origin, sequenced in a study of a mutant IDH1 vaccine in newly diagnosed glioma. The antigens these receptors bind are not known. The time point: week 23, last vaccination. Each dose of the vaccine consisted of 300 ug of mutant IDH1 20-mer peptide, with topical imiquimod. Repertoires were generated with immunoSEQ multiplex PCR, while TCRdb's copy carries only in-frame clones and drops some. The repertoire consists of 35,000 to 50,000 clones, with approximately 84% occurring once and the leading ten covering around 2.5%. Sequences were derived from PBMCs, sampled from a glioma patient whose treatment included an IDH1 peptide vaccine. The receptors originated from a woman aged 18-29 years with glioma. Some clones in this sample may be carry-over from other donors' samples.

This clone appeared a few times. This rearrangement joins TRBV25-1 to TRBJ2-1; D possibly uses TRBD1 or TRBD2 (6 bases each). CDR1 is MGHDK and CDR2 is SYGVNS in the germline V gene. The CDR3 runs 14 residues. V lost 10 bases and J 2 bases, leaving 15 bases between the germline ends. CDR3 sequence reads: CAITGAGTYNEQFF. In DNA form, the CDR3 reads TGTGCCATTACGGGGGCCGGCACCTACAATGAGCAGTTCTTC.

The V and J genes are TRBV2 and TRBJ2-5; weak D call: TRBD2 (6 bases). The germline gives CDR1 SNHLY, CDR2 FYNNEI. The V end was cut by 7 bases, the J end by 5 bases, with 8 bases between. The CDR3 consists of 11 residues. CDR3 sequence (DNA): TGTGCCAGCAATCTAGCGGAGACCCAGTACTTC. Its translation is CASNLAETQYF.

This clone has just a few counts. V usage is TRBV6-5 and J usage is TRBJ1-1; D gene uncertain. CDR1 is MNHEY and CDR2 is SVGAGI in the germline V gene. V was trimmed by 0 bases and J by 1 base, leaving 6 bases between them. This CDR3 has 14 residues. CDR3 residues: CASSYSVSNTEAFF. CDR3 bases: TGTGCCAGCAGTTACTCGGTGTCGAACACTGAAGCTTTCTTT.

This sequence joins TRBV30 and TRBJ2-3, with 9 bases matching TRBD2. V shed 2 bases, J shed 5 bases, and the junction held 2 bases outside the gene matches. The CDR3 runs to 13 residues. CDR1 and CDR2 (germline): GTSNPN, SVGIG (reference sequence). CDR3 sequence: CAWSLTSGDTQYF. The DNA of the CDR3 is TGTGCCTGGAGTTTGACTAGCGGAGATACGCAGTATTTT.

The gene calls are TRBV7-9 and TRBJ2-7, with TRBD1 as a possible D gene (6 bases). V lost 9 bases and J 1 base, leaving 13 bases between the germline ends. The CDR3 is 13 residues long. Germline CDR1 is SEHNR and CDR2 is FQNEAQ (reference sequence). The CDR3 reads CASEGDISYEQYF. Written as DNA, the CDR3 is TGTGCCAGTGAGGGGGACATATCCTACGAGCAGTACTTC. Supplemented by reference TRBV7-9 and TRBJ2-7, the full variable domain reads DTGVSQNPRHKITKRGQNVTFRCDPISEHNRLYWYRQTLGQGPEFLTYFQNEAQLEKSRLLSDRFSAERPKGSFSTLEIQRTEQGDSAMYLCASEGDISYEQYFGPGTRLTVT.

The chain recombines TRBV7-2 with TRBJ2-7; TRBD2 matches 11 bases. The CDR3 covers 15 residues. The germline V gene has CDR1 SGHTA and CDR2 FQGNSA. V lost 3 bases, J lost 0 bases, and 1 base stayed unmatched. This CDR3 reads CASSFGTSGSYEQYF. In DNA, the CDR3 is TGTGCCAGCAGCTTCGGGACTAGCGGCTCCTACGAGCAGTACTTC.

This chain joins TRBV5-8 and TRBJ2-5, with 14 bases matching TRBD2. J was trimmed by 5 bases and V by 3 bases; bases with no gene match: 6. Per germline, CDR1 SGHTS and CDR2 YDEGEE. This CDR3 has 16 amino acids. The CDR3 region is CASSSRLAGGQETQYF. DNA of the CDR3: TGTGCCAGCAGCTCCCGACTAGCGGGGGGGCAGGAGACCCAGTACTTC. The whole variable domain, remainder taken from reference TRBV5-8 and TRBJ2-5, is EAGVTQSPTHLIKTRGQQATLRCSPISGHTSVYWYQQALGLGLQFLLWYDEGEERNRGNFPPRFSGRQFPNYSSELNVNALELEDSALYLCASSSRLAGGQETQYFGPGTRLLVL.

Here the CDR3 DNA reads TGTGCCAGCAGCTTGGCTCCGGCTGGAAACACCATATATTTT. Residues: CASSLAPAGNTIYF. This chain joins TRBV5-6 and TRBJ1-3; D gene uncertain. Trimming cost V 0 bases and J 2 bases, with 6 bases left between them. Germline V gives CDR1 SGHDT, CDR2 YYEEEE. The CDR3 covers 14 residues.

The count of this clone is one. The chain recombines TRBV5-1 with TRBJ2-7; 9 bases align to TRBD1. Losses at the gene ends were 4 bases for V and 2 bases for J; bases not matched to a gene: 4. The CDR3 is 14 amino acids. Germline values: CDR1 SGHRS, CDR2 YFSETQ. The CDR3, as DNA: TGCGCCAGCAGCGACGGGACAGGGCCCTACGAGCAGTACTTC. Amino acids: CASSDGTGPYEQYF.

This clone has only a few counts. The rearrangement joins TRBV6-1 to TRBJ2-1; 11 nucleotides agree with TRBD2. The CDR3 is 15 residues long. Unmatched junction bases numbered 2, after V lost 2 bases and J lost 5 bases. Germline CDR1 MNHNS, CDR2 SASEGT. The CDR3 DNA follows: TGTGCCAGCAGTGAACTAGCGGGGGGCAACAATGAGCAGTTCTTC. This gives the protein CASSELAGGNNEQFF.

The sample holds one count of this clone. The chain is built from TRBV27 and TRBJ2-3; D may match TRBD1 or TRBD2 (7 bases each). V was trimmed by 3 bases and J by 8 bases, leaving 18 bases between them. This CDR3 is built from 15 residues. Per the germline V gene, CDR1 is MNHEY and CDR2 is SMNVEV (reference sequence). CDR3: CASSFRGGPQGTQYF. The CDR3, as DNA: TGTGCCAGCAGTTTCAGGGGGGGCCCACAGGGTACGCAGTATTTT.

The rearrangement links TRBV25-1 to TRBJ2-3; TRBD2 is a possible D gene (7 bases). The CDR3 runs 17 residues. Germline V lookup: CDR1 MGHDK, CDR2 SYGVNS. Trimming took 1 base from V and 0 from J, leaving 14 bases between them. In DNA, the CDR3 is TGTGCCAGCAGTGAATTTGGGGGGGGGCCAAGCACAGATACGCAGTATTTT. Translating gives CASSEFGGGPSTDTQYF.

V gene TRBV5-4 combines with J gene TRBJ2-7; D may be TRBD1 or TRBD2 (5 bases each). The CDR3 totals 13 residues. With 4 bases removed from V and 4 bases from J, the gap between germline ends came to 12 bases. In germline, CDR1 is SGHNT, CDR2 YYREEE (reference sequence). This CDR3 is CASSRDPFYEQYF. The CDR3 DNA follows: TGTGCCAGCAGCCGGGACCCCTTTTACGAGCAGTACTTC.

The chain recombines TRBV29-1 with TRBJ1-5; 8 bases map to TRBD1. With V trimmed by 4 bases and J by 6 bases, 8 bases remained unmatched. Germline CDR1 reads SQVTM; CDR2 reads ANQGSEA. This CDR3 is 14 amino acids long. For the CDR3, the DNA is TGCAGCGTTGGCGGACAGGGCTCTACTCAGCCCCAGCATTTT. Encoded protein: CSVGGQGSTQPQHF.

The V and J genes are TRBV21-1 and TRBJ2-1; no DNA check was done on the table's D call, TRBD2. TRBV21-1 is an annotated pseudogene. This CDR3 is 15 amino acids long. The chain's CDR3 is CASSKLAGVFHEQFF. CDR3 nucleotide sequence: TGTGCCAGCAGCAAACTGGCGGGGGTCTTTCATGAGCAGTTCTTC.

V is TRBV6-6 and J is TRBJ2-2, with D maybe TRBD1 (6 bases). The CDR3 runs to 14 residues. V lost 9 bases and J 7 bases, leaving 18 bases between the germline ends. Germline values: CDR1 MNHNY, CDR2 SVGAGI (reference sequence). Here the CDR3 DNA reads TGTGCCAGTACCTCGCCTGCAGGGGTCGGGGAGCTGTTTTTT. Translating it yields CASTSPAGVGELFF.

J is TRBJ2-7 and V is TRBV29-1; possible D gene TRBD2, 5 bases. Trimming took off 6 bases at V and 3 bases at J, with 9 bases between the two ends. The CDR3 covers 11 residues. CDR1 SQVTM and CDR2 ANQGSEA come from the germline V gene. The CDR3 here is CSVTGDYEQYF. CDR3 DNA: TGCAGCGTAACCGGGGACTACGAGCAGTACTTC.

The chain links TRBV14 to TRBJ2-7, with 10 bases aligning to TRBD1. The junction had 5 bases not matched to a gene; V was cut back by 4 bases and J by 5 bases. Germline CDR1 reads SGHDN; CDR2 reads FVKESK. CDR3 length: 14 residues. The CDR3 DNA sequence: TGTGCCAGCAGCCGGGACAGGGGCATGGACGAGCAGTACTTC. Its protein product is CASSRDRGMDEQYF.

V gene TRBV7-2 combines with J gene TRBJ2-1, with TRBD1 matching over 9 bases. This CDR3 region has 14 residues. J lost 8 bases, V lost 5 bases, and 7 bases had no gene match. Germline values: CDR1 SGHTA, CDR2 FQGNSA. This CDR3 reads CASSPLGTGHEQFF. The CDR3 DNA sequence: TGTGCCAGCAGCCCCTTGGGGACAGGGCATGAGCAGTTCTTC.

The chain joins TRBV5-1 to TRBJ2-7; 7 bases agree with TRBD1. V lost 0 bases to trimming and J lost 5 bases; unmatched junction nucleotides: 14. Germline lookup yields CDR1 SGHRS and CDR2 YFSETQ. This CDR3 is built from 17 residues. For the CDR3, the DNA is TGCGCCAGCAGCTTGGGCTCCCCTTTAATAGGGGGCCACGAGCAGTACTTC. It specifies CASSLGSPLIGGHEQYF.

This chain joins TRBV6-1 and TRBJ2-2; 10 bases fit TRBD2. V was clipped by 6 bases and J by 5 bases; unmatched bases: 3. Germline-derived CDR1 and CDR2 are MNHNS and SASEGT. CDR3 length: 14 residues. The CDR3 coding sequence is TGTGCCAGCAGAGCGGGGGGGCGAACCGGGGAGCTGTTTTTT. Its translation is CASRAGGRTGELFF.

This clone was seen a handful of times. The chain combines TRBV27 with TRBJ1-5; no definite D call. V lost 5 bases to trimming and J lost 4 bases, with 12 bases between them. Germline V gene sequence: CDR1 MNHEY, CDR2 SMNVEV (reference sequence). The CDR3 contains 14 residues. The CDR3 region is CASSPGPMNQPQHF. The CDR3 DNA follows: TGTGCCAGCAGTCCAGGCCCTATGAATCAGCCCCAGCATTTT.

J is TRBJ2-1 and V is TRBV4-2, with 10 bases that match TRBD2. The CDR3 is made up of 17 amino acids. The germline V gene encodes CDR1 LGHNA and CDR2 YNFKEQ. Losses at the gene ends were 0 bases for V and 5 bases for J; bases not matched to a gene: 7. The CDR3 DNA reads TGTGCCAGCAGCCAAGATATACGAACTAGCGGGAACAATGAGCAGTTCTTC. Amino acids: CASSQDIRTSGNNEQFF.

V gene TRBV20-1 combines with J gene TRBJ1-1, with D possibly being TRBD1 (5 bases). The CDR3 loop spans 11 amino acids. V was pared by 7 bases and J by 1 base, with 7 bases between. Germline CDR1 reads DFQATT; CDR2 reads SNEGSKA (reference sequence). In nucleotides, the CDR3 is TGCAGTGGACAGTGGAACACTGAAGCTTTCTTT. It codes for CSGQWNTEAFF.

This sequence joins TRBV19 and TRBJ2-2; no clear D gene. V was pared by 0 bases and J by 3 bases, with 11 bases between. Looked up from germline, CDR1 is LNHDA and CDR2 is SQIVND (reference sequence). The CDR3 consists of 16 residues. This chain's CDR3 is CASSIEWAAYTGELFF. CDR3 coding DNA: TGTGCCAGTAGTATAGAATGGGCAGCTTACACCGGGGAGCTGTTTTTT.

This sequence joins TRBV4-2 and TRBJ2-1, with 9 bases fitting TRBD2. CDR1 LGHNA and CDR2 YNFKEQ come from the germline V gene. The V gene end was trimmed by 0 bases and the J gene end by 8 bases; junction bases not matched to a gene: 8. The CDR3 runs 16 residues. The CDR3 region has the DNA TGTGCCAGCAGCCAAGAAGGGCGGGGGGGCCTGGATGAGCAGTTCTTC. This translates into CASSQEGRGGLDEQFF.

The rearrangement links TRBV11-3 to TRBJ2-7; 7 nucleotides align to TRBD1. The CDR3 is 13 residues long. The ends lost 5 bases at V and 3 bases at J; junction bases unmatched: 4. Looked up from germline, CDR1 is SGHNT and CDR2 is YENEEA. This chain's CDR3 is CASSLYRGYEQYF. CDR3 coding DNA: TGTGCCAGCAGCCTGTACAGGGGCTACGAGCAGTACTTC.

This clone was observed a single time. The chain joins TRBV5-1 to TRBJ2-7; weak D call: TRBD2 (6 bases). Trimming removed 7 bases from V and 1 base from J, with 12 bases in between. This CDR3 is 13 amino acids long. Germline V gene data show CDR1 as SGHRS and CDR2 as YFSETQ. CDR3 in DNA: TGCGCCAGCGCGGGACTTCCGTCCTACGAGCAGTACTTC. Amino acid sequence: CASAGLPSYEQYF.

The V and J genes are TRBV4-3 and TRBJ2-3; 16 bases fit TRBD2. Germline assignment: CDR1 LGHNA and CDR2 YSLEER. This CDR3 is 19 amino acids long. Germline trimming cut 4 bases from V and 0 bases from J; bases unmatched to any gene: 7. CDR3 amino acids: CASSRMGLAGGTSTDTQYF. Written as DNA, the CDR3 is TGCGCCAGCAGCCGAATGGGACTAGCGGGGGGGACTAGCACAGATACGCAGTATTTT.

This chain connects TRBV18 to TRBJ1-1, with a possible D match to TRBD1 (5 bases). V shed 3 bases and J shed 4 bases, with 24 bases lying between them. The CDR3 covers 18 residues. Germline V gene lookup returns CDR1 KGHSH and CDR2 LQKENI. CDR3 coding DNA: TGTGCCAGCTCACCGCCCCTCGGGGGGAGGCGTAGGGGCACTGAAGCTTTCTTT. Its translation is CASSPPLGGRRRGTEAFF.